Listed here is a single T cell receptor beta chain. Its antigen is currently unknown. This specimen comes from a study of blood T cells in healthy people across ages. Study observations and caveats: Possibly confounding the expanded clonotype changes was the fact that donor CMV status was unknown.

There were healthy Caucasian individuals from Russia, aged 6 to 90, serving as donors. V shed 2 bases and J shed 12 bases, with 16 bases lying between them. The CDR3 has 14 residues. Germline values: CDR1 LGHNA, CDR2 YSLEER. A second PCR of roughly 6 to 12 cycles used a sample-barcoded 5' primer and a J-beta primer mix. Every cDNA was tagged by a template-switch adaptor with 12 random nucleotides. Per sample, CDR3-containing paired-end reads numbered at least 2.5 million. TCRdb recomputed calls from the 5' RACE reads with MiXCR, one row per CDR3 protein. Of under 2,000,000 distinct CDR3 sequences listed, around half were seen once; the top ten hold approximately 2.1%.

This TCR was sampled from a woman in her thirties or forties in good health. Sequencing input: blood. The chain has TRBV4-3 and TRBJ1-4; tentatively, D is TRBD1 (5 bases). The DNA for the CDR3 is TGCGCCAGCAGCCAACAAAAGGAGAGGGGCGAACTGTTTTTT. This sequence encodes CASSQQKERGELFF.